What follows are 30 T cell receptor beta chains derived from one specimen sequenced in a study of early T cells in non-severe SARS-CoV-2 infection. A single record per CDR3 protein comes from TCRdb applying MiXCR to the 5' RACE reads. The sample holds 30,000 to 35,000 distinct CDR3 sequences, 4.5% to 5% seen once. The sequencing sample was made of whole blood. The source is an adult who was a healthcare worker with PCR-confirmed SARS-CoV-2 infection or an uninfected control (not recorded which).

This clonotype was seen many times. The J gene is TRBJ2-7, the V gene TRBV6-2 or TRBV6-3; 7 bases match TRBD2. Germline V gives CDR1 MNHEY, CDR2 SVGEGT. J lost 4 bases, V lost 7 bases, and 4 bases had no gene match. CDR3 size: 12 residues. The DNA for the CDR3 is TGTGCCAGCACCAACGGGAGGTACGAGCAGTACTTC. Its translation is CASTNGRYEQYF.

In this sample, this clonotype turned up many times. The V gene is TRBV7-9, the J gene TRBJ2-1, with 10 bases that match TRBD2. This CDR3 has 15 amino acids. Per germline, CDR1 SEHNR and CDR2 FQNEAQ (reference sequence). The ends lost 5 bases at V and 0 bases at J; junction bases unmatched: 1. Here the CDR3 DNA reads TGTGCCAGCAGCCCTAGCGGGAGCTCCTACAATGAGCAGTTCTTC. It encodes CASSPSGSSYNEQFF.

This clonotype was seen repeatedly, ten times or more. The CDR3 loop is CASSQDGTARDTQYF. The DNA of the CDR3 is TGCGCCAGCAGCCAAGATGGGACTGCCAGAGATACGCAGTATTTT. The rearrangement uses TRBV4-1 and TRBJ2-3, with D possibly matching TRBD2 (6 bases). The germline CDR1 and CDR2 sequences are MGHRA and YSYEKL. The CDR3 totals 15 residues. Trimming took off 0 bases at V and 5 bases at J, with 12 bases between the two ends.

This clonotype was seen repeatedly, ten times or more. V gene TRBV12-3 or TRBV12-4 combines with J gene TRBJ2-1; a weak D match, TRBD2 (7 bases). Trimming shortened V by 5 bases and J by 2 bases, and 13 bases separated the two germline ends. The CDR3 sequence is 15 residues long. CDR3 loop: CASSPSRGPYNEQFF. Written as DNA, the CDR3 is TGTGCCAGCAGTCCCTCGCGGGGGCCCTACAATGAGCAGTTCTTC.

Ten or more counts support this clonotype. The V call is TRBV7-2, the J call TRBJ2-3; D perhaps matches TRBD2 (6 bases). This CDR3 is 17 amino acids long. Trimming stripped 1 base from V and 1 base from J, with 15 bases between. Germline lookup yields CDR1 SGHTA and CDR2 FQGNSA. The CDR3 loop reads CASSLGLSGPRTDTQYF. CDR3 DNA: TGTGCCAGCAGCTTAGGATTGAGCGGGCCACGCACAGATACGCAGTATTTT.

This clonotype was seen at least ten times. V gene TRBV20-1 combines with J gene TRBJ1-1, with TRBD1 identical over 9 bases. The CDR3 length is 12 residues. V gave up 4 bases and J gave up 6 bases; unmatched junction bases: 3. Germline V CDR1 and CDR2: DFQATT, SNEGSKA (reference sequence). CDR3 protein: CSAITGGSEAFF. CDR3 DNA: TGCAGTGCTATTACAGGGGGCTCTGAAGCTTTCTTT.

This clonotype has a count of ten or more. The J gene is TRBJ1-1, the V gene TRBV11-2, with TRBD1 as a possible D gene (5 bases). CDR3 length equals 15 residues. V was pared by 3 bases and J by 1 base, with 12 bases between. CDR1 is SGHAT and CDR2 is FQNNGV in the germline V gene. Here the CDR3 DNA reads TGTGCCAGCAGCTTTAGGGGAGTAGAGAACACTGAAGCTTTCTTT. This encodes CASSFRGVENTEAFF.

This clonotype was observed at least ten times. The rearrangement links TRBV6-2 or TRBV6-3 to TRBJ2-3, with TRBD2 matching 9 bases. CDR3 length equals 15 residues. V shed 6 bases and J 2 bases; nucleotides not matched to a gene: 6. Germline CDR1 MNHEY, CDR2 SVGEGT. CDR3 sequence (DNA): TGTGCCAGCAGAGGACTAGCGACGTACACAGATACGCAGTATTTT. Its translation is CASRGLATYTDTQYF.

The sample holds many counts of this clonotype. This chain connects TRBV11-2 to TRBJ1-1; weak D call: TRBD1 (6 bases). CDR1 is SGHAT, CDR2 FQNNGV, per germline. V was clipped by 0 bases and J by 6 bases, with 20 bases between them. This CDR3 is 17 amino acids long. CDR3 residues: CASSLDTQGPLRSEAFF. The DNA of the CDR3 is TGTGCCAGCAGCTTAGATACCCAGGGGCCTTTAAGGTCTGAAGCTTTCTTT.

This clonotype was picked up many times. The chain is built from TRBV30 and TRBJ1-1; unclear D gene. Germline values: CDR1 GTSNPN, CDR2 SVGIG (reference sequence). Trimming took off 1 base at V and 6 bases at J, with 6 bases between the two ends. This CDR3 is built from 11 residues. CDR3: CAWSATSEAFF. The CDR3 nucleotides read TGTGCCTGGAGTGCTACCTCTGAAGCTTTCTTT.

About this clonotype itself: Possible read error: a much larger clone is one base away. The chain has TRBV29-1 and TRBJ1-2; D unclear. This CDR3 has 15 amino acids. From germline, CDR1 is SQVTM and CDR2 ANQGSEA. The CDR3: CNFPPDTPVHYGYTF. The CDR3 DNA reads TGCAACTTCCCCCCCGACACCCCCGTTCACTATGGCTACACCTTC.

This clonotype was observed many times. This sequence joins TRBV7-2 and TRBJ2-2; the D is unclear. CDR3 length equals 14 residues. The germline V and J ends were trimmed by 1 base and 5 bases, with 8 bases remaining between them. In germline, CDR1 is SGHTA, CDR2 FQGNSA. The CDR3 protein is CASSLVPGTGELFF. DNA for the CDR3: TGTGCCAGCAGCTTAGTCCCGGGTACCGGGGAGCTGTTTTTT.

This clonotype has ten or more counts. The chain is built from TRBV6-1 and TRBJ2-3; 7 bases are a match to TRBD1. CDR1 MNHNS and CDR2 SASEGT come from the germline V gene. The length of the CDR3 is 14 residues. The V and J ends lost 7 bases and 4 bases, in that order; junction bases with no gene match: 8. The CDR3 loop is CASIYRGYADTQYF. The CDR3 DNA sequence: TGTGCCAGCATATACAGGGGTTACGCAGATACGCAGTATTTT.

This clonotype appeared a few times. V usage is TRBV4-1 and J usage is TRBJ1-6; 7 bases are shared with TRBD1. Germline CDR1 is MGHRA and CDR2 is YSYEKL. The trim removed 4 bases at V and 3 bases at J, leaving 6 bases unmatched. The CDR3 is made up of 16 amino acids. The CDR3 protein is CASSPVSGGYNSPLHF. In nucleotides, the CDR3 is TGCGCCAGCAGCCCCGTGTCAGGGGGCTATAATTCACCCCTCCACTTT.

This clonotype has ten or more counts. The genes are TRBV20-1 and TRBJ2-3; D is uncertain. V lost 0 bases and J 2 bases, leaving 12 bases between the germline ends. Per the germline V gene, CDR1 is DFQATT and CDR2 is SNEGSKA (reference sequence). The CDR3 extends over 15 amino acids. DNA of the CDR3: TGCAGTGCTAGAGATGTCACTGATTTCACAGATACGCAGTATTTT. Amino acid sequence: CSARDVTDFTDTQYF.

Only a few counts were recorded for this clonotype. This rearrangement joins TRBV20-1 to TRBJ1-4; D might be TRBD1 (5 bases). Germline loops: CDR1 DFQATT, CDR2 SNEGSKA (reference sequence). The CDR3 has 15 residues. V was trimmed by 6 bases and J by 2 bases, leaving 16 bases between them. The CDR3 DNA sequence: TGCAGTGCCTTACGACCGGGACCTACTAATGAAAAACTGTTTTTT. This translates into CSALRPGPTNEKLFF.

This clonotype has ten or more counts. This chain uses TRBV19 with TRBJ2-7, with D perhaps TRBD1 (5 bases). Between the trimmed V and J ends, which lost 3 bases and 6 bases, there was a span of 12 bases. The CDR3 covers 13 residues. Germline CDR1 and CDR2: LNHDA and SQIVND (reference sequence). CDR3 bases: TGTGCCAGTAGTATGGGGCAGGGTTTCGAGCAGTACTTC. Protein product: CASSMGQGFEQYF. The full variable domain, rest sourced from reference TRBV19 and TRBJ2-7, is DGGITQSPKYLFRKEGQNVTLSCEQNLNHDAMYWYRQDPGQGLRLIYYSQIVNDFQKGDIAEGYSVSREKKESFPLTVTSAQKNPTAFYLCASSMGQGFEQYFGPGTRLTVT.

In this sample, this clonotype turned up many times. The chain recombines TRBV6-5 with TRBJ2-6, with 9 positions matching TRBD1. The trim removed 6 bases at V and 3 bases at J, leaving 3 bases unmatched. In germline, CDR1 is MNHEY, CDR2 SVGAGI. The CDR3 has 15 residues. The CDR3 is CASRDRGFGANVLTF. The CDR3 DNA follows: TGTGCCAGCAGGGACAGGGGTTTTGGGGCCAACGTCCTGACTTTC.

This clonotype was recorded at least ten times. The chain joins TRBV10-3 to TRBJ1-2; D possibly corresponds to TRBD1 (6 bases). Germline CDR1 is ENHRY and CDR2 is SYGVKD. The CDR3 extends over 12 amino acids. Trimming cost V 10 bases and J 3 bases, with 12 bases left between them. CDR3 nucleotide sequence: TGTGCCACAGGGGTGGTAGACTATGGCTACACCTTC. This translates into CATGVVDYGYTF.

This clonotype occurred many times. The V gene is TRBV18, the J gene TRBJ2-1; D call uncertain. In germline, CDR1 is KGHSH, CDR2 LQKENI. The CDR3 loop spans 13 amino acids. V was trimmed by 3 bases and J by 8 bases, leaving 11 bases between them. The CDR3 DNA sequence: TGTGCCAGCTCACCTGGGCTAAACGATGAGCAGTTCTTC. Translating gives CASSPGLNDEQFF.

This clonotype came up many times. This chain connects TRBV28 to TRBJ1-5; 7 bases are shared with TRBD1. CDR1 MDHEN and CDR2 SYDVKM come from the germline V gene. The CDR3 has 16 residues. The V gene end was trimmed by 4 bases and the J gene end by 2 bases; junction bases not matched to a gene: 8. As DNA, the CDR3 is TGTGCCAGCAGTTCCGAGGGGGCCGGGGGCAATCAGCCCCAGCATTTT. This translates into CASSSEGAGGNQPQHF.

V usage is TRBV10-2 and J usage is TRBJ1-1, with D possibly being TRBD1 (6 bases). This CDR3 has 16 residues. CDR1 and CDR2 from the germline V gene are WSHSY and SAAADI. The V end was cut by 0 bases, the J end by 0 bases, with 11 bases between. For the CDR3, the DNA is TGCGCCAGCAGTGAGTCCACAGGGCCTCTGAACACTGAAGCTTTCTTT. It encodes CASSESTGPLNTEAFF.

The rearrangement joins TRBV28 to TRBJ1-2, with a tentative D call TRBD1 (5 bases). Germline CDR1 MDHEN, CDR2 SYDVKM. V was clipped by 4 bases and J by 4 bases, with 13 bases between them. This CDR3 is 14 amino acids long. The CDR3 sequence is CASSSPGKSYGYTF. CDR3 coding DNA: TGTGCCAGCAGTTCCCCAGGGAAATCCTATGGCTACACCTTC.

This clonotype was counted ten times or more. The chain couples TRBV30 to TRBJ2-4, with D perhaps TRBD1 or TRBD2 (6 bases each). CDR1 and CDR2 (germline): GTSNPN, SVGIG (reference sequence). Trimming left V 0 bases short and J 6 bases short, with 12 bases between. The CDR3 has 14 amino acids. CDR3 sequence (DNA): TGTGCCTGGAGTGTACTTGGAGGGGGAAACATTCAGTACTTC. Its translation is CAWSVLGGGNIQYF.

By frequency in the sample, this clonotype is medium-sized. The J gene is TRBJ1-5, the V gene TRBV6-2 or TRBV6-3, with a possible D match to TRBD1 (6 bases). V lost 6 bases and J 0 bases, leaving 18 bases between the germline ends. The CDR3 spans 17 residues. The germline CDR1 and CDR2 sequences are MNHEY and SVGEGT. The CDR3 region has the DNA TGTGCCAGCAGCAACCGGGACACAAGGGTTAGCAATCAGCCCCAGCATTTT. Translating it yields CASSNRDTRVSNQPQHF.

This clonotype was seen at least ten times. This chain links TRBV10-3 with TRBJ2-7; D possibly uses TRBD1 or TRBD2 (6 bases each). Germline assignment: CDR1 ENHRY and CDR2 SYGVKD. This CDR3 has 16 amino acids. Trimming cost V 0 bases and J 2 bases, with 14 bases left between them. This CDR3 is CAISESRGGRPYEQYF. In DNA, the CDR3 is TGTGCCATCAGTGAGTCGAGAGGGGGGCGGCCCTACGAGCAGTACTTC.

The table lists this clonotype with many counts. CDR3 nucleotides: TGTGCCAGCGGGGGGACAGGGGGAAACTATAGCAATCAGCCCCAGCATTTT. Translating it yields CASGGTGGNYSNQPQHF. The chain employs TRBV2 and TRBJ1-5; 11 nucleotides match TRBD1. Germline V gene lookup returns CDR1 SNHLY and CDR2 FYNNEI. The junction had 9 bases not matched to a gene; V was cut back by 8 bases and J by 0 bases. This CDR3 has 17 residues.

There are many counts of this clonotype. CDR3 protein: CASSFPRGATNEKLFF. CDR3 nucleotides: TGTGCCAGCAGCTTTCCGCGGGGAGCAACTAATGAAAAACTGTTTTTT. V gene TRBV7-8 combines with J gene TRBJ1-4; D is undetermined. This CDR3 contains 16 residues. Germline V gene lookup returns CDR1 SGHVS and CDR2 FQNEAQ. V gave up 3 bases and J gave up 0 bases, with 11 bases separating them.

Comment on this clonotype: Compared with germline, one end of the junction differs, possibly owing to a read error. The J gene is TRBJ2-3, the V gene TRBV11-2, with 11 bases fitting TRBD2. The germline V gene has CDR1 SGHAT and CDR2 FQNNGV. The CDR3 length is 15 residues. This CDR3 reads CASSLTSGAADMQYF. The CDR3 DNA reads as TGTGCCAGCAGTCTGACTAGCGGGGCGGCAGATATGCAGTATTTT.

This clonotype was recorded at least ten times. The CDR3: CASSVASYEQYF. The CDR3 DNA follows: TGTGCCAGCAGTGTGGCCTCCTACGAGCAGTACTTC. V and J are TRBV6-1 and TRBJ2-7; D ambiguous. The CDR3 has 12 residues. Trimming took off 4 bases at V and 0 bases at J, with 4 bases between the two ends. Germline loops: CDR1 MNHNS, CDR2 SASEGT.